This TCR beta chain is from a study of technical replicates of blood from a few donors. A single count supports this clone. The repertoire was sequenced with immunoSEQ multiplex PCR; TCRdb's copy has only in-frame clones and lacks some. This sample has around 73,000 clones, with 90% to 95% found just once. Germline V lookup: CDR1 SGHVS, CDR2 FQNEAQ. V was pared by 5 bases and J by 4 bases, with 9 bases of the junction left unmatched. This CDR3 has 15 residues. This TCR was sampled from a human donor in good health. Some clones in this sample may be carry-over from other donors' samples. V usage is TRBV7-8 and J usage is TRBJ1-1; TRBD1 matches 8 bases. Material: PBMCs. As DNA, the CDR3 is TGTGCCAGCAGCGCGTATGACAGGGGTTCCACTGAAGCTTTCTTT. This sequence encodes CASSAYDRGSTEAFF.